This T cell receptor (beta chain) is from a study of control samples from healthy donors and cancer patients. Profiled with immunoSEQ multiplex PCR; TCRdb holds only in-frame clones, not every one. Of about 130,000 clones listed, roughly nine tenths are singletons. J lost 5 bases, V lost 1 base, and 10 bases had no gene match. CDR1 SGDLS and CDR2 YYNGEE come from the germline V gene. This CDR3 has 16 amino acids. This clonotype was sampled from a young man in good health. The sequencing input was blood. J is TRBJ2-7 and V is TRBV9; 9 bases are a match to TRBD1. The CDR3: CASSVTGGTGSDEQYF. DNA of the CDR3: TGTGCCAGCAGCGTAACAGGGGGGACAGGGAGCGACGAGCAGTACTTC.